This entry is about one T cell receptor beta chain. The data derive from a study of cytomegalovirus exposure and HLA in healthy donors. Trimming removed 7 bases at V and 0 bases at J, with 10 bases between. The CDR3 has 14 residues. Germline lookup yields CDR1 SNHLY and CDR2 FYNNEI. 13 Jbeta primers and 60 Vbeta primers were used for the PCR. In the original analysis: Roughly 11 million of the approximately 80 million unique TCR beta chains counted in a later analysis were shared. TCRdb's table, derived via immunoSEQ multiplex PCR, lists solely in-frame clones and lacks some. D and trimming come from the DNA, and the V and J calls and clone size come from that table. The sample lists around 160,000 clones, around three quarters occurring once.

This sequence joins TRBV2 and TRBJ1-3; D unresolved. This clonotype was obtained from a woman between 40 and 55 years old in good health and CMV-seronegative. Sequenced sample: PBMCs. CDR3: CASKGDSSGNTIYF. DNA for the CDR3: TGTGCCAGCAAGGGAGATAGCTCTGGAAACACCATATATTTT.